Listed here is a single T cell receptor beta chain. Germline V gene lookup returns CDR1 MNHNY and CDR2 SVGAGI (reference sequence). This CDR3 has 14 amino acids. V shed 0 bases and J shed 9 bases, with 9 bases lying between them. A single record per CDR3 protein comes from TCRdb applying MiXCR to the RT-PCR reads. The sample lists tens of thousands of distinct CDR3 sequences, approximately 28% occurring once. The data derive from a study of patients and donors after allogeneic stem cell transplantation. The receptor was isolated from a human donor who was either an allogeneic HSCT recipient or a stem cell or donor lymphocyte infusion donor (not recorded which). It is not recorded whose cells these are; they may come from a transplant donor. The rearrangement uses TRBV6-6 and TRBJ1-6; D unresolved. Sequencing input: blood, either unsorted or a sorted T cell fraction (not recorded which). The CDR3 DNA is TGTGCCAGCAGTTACTCGGGTTTGCTTTCACCCCTCCACTTT. Its protein product is CASSYSGLLSPLHF.